The TCR beta chain described here comes from a study of long-term antiretroviral therapy in people with HIV. Findings and limits, study-wide: Blood sampling spanned 2004 to 2017, possibly under older ART regimens.

Specimens carried about 0.95-11 million cryopreserved PBMC before DNA extraction. CDR3 size: 15 residues. Germline CDR1 LNHDA, CDR2 SQIVND (reference sequence). V gave up 3 bases and J gave up 4 bases; unmatched junction bases: 6. On this clone itself: Antigen unknown.

The assay used was immunoSEQ (version v3.0), run at survey level. Using immunoSEQ multiplex PCR, the repertoire was profiled, and TCRdb retains in-frame clones only, with some absent. The data show 30,000 to 40,000 clones, about 93% seen once. Material: unsorted PBMCs, obtained around 5.4 years after starting antiretroviral therapy. The TCR sequence derives from a woman aged 50 to 60 with HIV. The J gene is TRBJ2-1, the V gene TRBV19; 7 bases agree with TRBD2. CDR3 bases: TGTGCCAGTAGTATGGCGGCTAGCGGATACAATGAGCAGTTCTTC. Its protein product is CASSMAASGYNEQFF.